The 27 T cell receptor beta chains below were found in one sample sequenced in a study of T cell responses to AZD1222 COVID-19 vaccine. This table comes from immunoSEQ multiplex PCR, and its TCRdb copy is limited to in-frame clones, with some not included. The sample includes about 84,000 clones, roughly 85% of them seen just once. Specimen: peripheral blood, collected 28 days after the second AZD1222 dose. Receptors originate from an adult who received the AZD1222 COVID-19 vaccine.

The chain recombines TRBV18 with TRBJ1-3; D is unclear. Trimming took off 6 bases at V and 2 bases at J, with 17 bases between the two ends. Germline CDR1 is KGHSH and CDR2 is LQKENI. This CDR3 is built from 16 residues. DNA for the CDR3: TGTGCCAGCTCCCGAGAACTCTCGAGGACTGGAAACACCATATATTTT. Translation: CASSRELSRTGNTIYF. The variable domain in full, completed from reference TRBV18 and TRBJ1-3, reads NAGVMQNPRHLVRRRGQEARLRCSPMKGHSHVYWYRQLPEEGLKFMVYLQKENIIDESGMPKERFSAEFPKEGPSILRIQQVVRGDSAAYFCASSRELSRTGNTIYFGEGSWLTVV.

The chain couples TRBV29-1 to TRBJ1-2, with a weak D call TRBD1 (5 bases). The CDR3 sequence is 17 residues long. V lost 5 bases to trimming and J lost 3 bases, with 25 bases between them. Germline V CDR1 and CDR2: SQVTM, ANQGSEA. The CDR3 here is CSVHGRRAGNLYYGYTF. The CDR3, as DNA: TGCAGCGTTCATGGAAGGAGGGCAGGGAACCTGTACTATGGCTACACCTTC.

CDR3: CASSPVADYSNQPQHF. CDR3 in DNA: TGTGCCAGCTCACCGGTCGCCGACTATAGCAATCAGCCCCAGCATTTT. The rearrangement links TRBV18 to TRBJ1-5, with D unresolved. The V gene's germline CDR1 is KGHSH and CDR2 LQKENI. The CDR3 totals 16 residues. The germline V and J ends were trimmed by 3 bases and 0 bases, with 12 bases remaining between them.

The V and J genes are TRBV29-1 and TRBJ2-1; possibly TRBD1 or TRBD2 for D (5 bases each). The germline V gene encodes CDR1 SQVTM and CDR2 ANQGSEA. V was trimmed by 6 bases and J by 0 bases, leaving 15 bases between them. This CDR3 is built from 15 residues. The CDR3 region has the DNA TGCAGCGTGGACGGGACGACAAGCTCCTACAATGAGCAGTTCTTC. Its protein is CSVDGTTSSYNEQFF.

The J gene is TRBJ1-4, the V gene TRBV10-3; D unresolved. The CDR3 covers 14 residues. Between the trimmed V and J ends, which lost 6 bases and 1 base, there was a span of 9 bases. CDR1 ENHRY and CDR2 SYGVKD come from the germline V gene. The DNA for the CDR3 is TGTGCCATCAGCCAAATGGGAACTAATGAAAAACTGTTTTTT. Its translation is CAISQMGTNEKLFF.

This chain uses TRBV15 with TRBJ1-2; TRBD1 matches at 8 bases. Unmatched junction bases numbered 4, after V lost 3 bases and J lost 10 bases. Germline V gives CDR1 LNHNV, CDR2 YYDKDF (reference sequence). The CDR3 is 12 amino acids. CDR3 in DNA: TGTGCCACCAGCAGGGGACAGGTTGACTACACCTTC. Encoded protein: CATSRGQVDYTF.

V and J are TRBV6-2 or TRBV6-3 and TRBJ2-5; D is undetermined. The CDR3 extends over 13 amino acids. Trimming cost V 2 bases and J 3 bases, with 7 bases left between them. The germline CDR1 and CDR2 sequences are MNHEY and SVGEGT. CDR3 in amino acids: CASSYTLEETQYF. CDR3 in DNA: TGTGCCAGCAGTTACACGCTAGAAGAGACCCAGTACTTC.

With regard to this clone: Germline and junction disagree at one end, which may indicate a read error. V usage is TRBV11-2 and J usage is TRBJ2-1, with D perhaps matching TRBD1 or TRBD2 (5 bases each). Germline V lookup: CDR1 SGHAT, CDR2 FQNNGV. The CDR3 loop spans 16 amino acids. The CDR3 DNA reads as TGTGCCAGCAGCATAGAGGAGGCCGGGACCGACGGTGAGCAGTTCTTC. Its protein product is CASSIEEAGTDGEQFF. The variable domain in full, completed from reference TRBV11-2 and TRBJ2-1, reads EAGVAQSPRYKIIEKRQSVAFWCNPISGHATLYWYQQILGQGPKLLIQFQNNGVVDDSQLPKDRFSAERLKGVDSTLKIQPAKLEDSAVYLCASSIEEAGTDGEQFFGPGTRLTVL.

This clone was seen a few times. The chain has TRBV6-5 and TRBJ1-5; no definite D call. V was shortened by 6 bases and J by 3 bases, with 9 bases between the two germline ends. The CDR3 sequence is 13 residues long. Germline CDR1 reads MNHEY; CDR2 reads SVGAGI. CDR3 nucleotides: TGTGCCAGCAGGGAGGCGGTCAATCAGCCCCAGCATTTT. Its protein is CASREAVNQPQHF.

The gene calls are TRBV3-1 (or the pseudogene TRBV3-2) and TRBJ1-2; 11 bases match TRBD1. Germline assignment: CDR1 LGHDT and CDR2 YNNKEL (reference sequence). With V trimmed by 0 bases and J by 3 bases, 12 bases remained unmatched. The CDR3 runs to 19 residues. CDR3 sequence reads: CASSQDPHIPGQGDYGYTF. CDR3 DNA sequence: TGTGCCAGCAGCCAAGACCCCCACATTCCGGGACAGGGGGACTATGGCTACACCTTC.

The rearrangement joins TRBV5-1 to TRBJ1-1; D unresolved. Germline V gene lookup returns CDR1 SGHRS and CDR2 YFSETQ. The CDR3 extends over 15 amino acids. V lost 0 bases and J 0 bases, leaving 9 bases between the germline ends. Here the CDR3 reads CASSLARHLNTEAFF. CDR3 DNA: TGCGCCAGCAGCTTGGCCAGACACTTGAACACTGAAGCTTTCTTT. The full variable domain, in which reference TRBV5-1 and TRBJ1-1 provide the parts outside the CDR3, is KAGVTQTPRYLIKTRGQQVTLSCSPISGHRSVSWYQQTPGQGLQFLFEYFSETQRNKGNFPGRFSGRQFSNSRSEMNVSTLELGDSALYLCASSLARHLNTEAFFGQGTRLTVV.

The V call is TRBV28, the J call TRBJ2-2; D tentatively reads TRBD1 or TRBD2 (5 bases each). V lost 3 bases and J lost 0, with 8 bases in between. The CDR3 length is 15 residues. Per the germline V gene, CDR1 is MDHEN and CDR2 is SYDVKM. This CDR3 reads CASSLRGSNTGELFF. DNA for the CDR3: TGTGCCAGCAGTTTGAGGGGATCGAACACCGGGGAGCTGTTTTTT. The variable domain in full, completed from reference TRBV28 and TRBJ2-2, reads DVKVTQSSRYLVKRTGEKVFLECVQDMDHENMFWYRQDPGLGLRLIYFSYDVKMKEKGDIPEGYSVSREKKERFSLILESASTNQTSMYLCASSLRGSNTGELFFGEGSRLTVL.

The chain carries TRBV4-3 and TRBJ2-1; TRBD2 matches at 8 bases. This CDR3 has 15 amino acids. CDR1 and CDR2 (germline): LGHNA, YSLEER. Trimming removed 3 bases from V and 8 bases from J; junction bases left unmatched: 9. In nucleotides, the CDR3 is TGCGCCAGCAGCCATATTCAGCGGGAGTGGGATGAGCAGTTCTTC. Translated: CASSHIQREWDEQFF.

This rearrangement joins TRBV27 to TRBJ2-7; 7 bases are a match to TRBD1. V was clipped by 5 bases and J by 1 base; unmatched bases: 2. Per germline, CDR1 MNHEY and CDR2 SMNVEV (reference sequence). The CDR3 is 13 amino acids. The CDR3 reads CASSQDRSYEQYF. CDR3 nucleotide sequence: TGTGCCAGCAGTCAGGACAGGTCCTACGAGCAGTACTTC.

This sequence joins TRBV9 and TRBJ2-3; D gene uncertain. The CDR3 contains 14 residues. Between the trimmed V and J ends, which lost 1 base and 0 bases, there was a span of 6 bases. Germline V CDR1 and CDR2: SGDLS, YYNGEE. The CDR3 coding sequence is TGTGCCAGCAGCGTAACGGATAGCACAGATACGCAGTATTTT. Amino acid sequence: CASSVTDSTDTQYF.

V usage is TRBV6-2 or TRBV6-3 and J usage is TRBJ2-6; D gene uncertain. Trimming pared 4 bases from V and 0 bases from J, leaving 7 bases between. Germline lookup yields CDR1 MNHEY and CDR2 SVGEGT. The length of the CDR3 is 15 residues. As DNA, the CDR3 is TGTGCCAGCAGTTCCATAAACTCTGGGGCCAACGTCCTGACTTTC. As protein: CASSSINSGANVLTF.

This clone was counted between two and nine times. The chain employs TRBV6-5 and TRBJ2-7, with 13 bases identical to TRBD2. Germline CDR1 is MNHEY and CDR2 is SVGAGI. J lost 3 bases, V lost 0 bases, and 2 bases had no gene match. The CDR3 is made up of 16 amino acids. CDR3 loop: CASSYSGTSGNYEQYF. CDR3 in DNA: TGTGCCAGCAGTTACTCGGGGACTAGCGGGAACTACGAGCAGTACTTC.

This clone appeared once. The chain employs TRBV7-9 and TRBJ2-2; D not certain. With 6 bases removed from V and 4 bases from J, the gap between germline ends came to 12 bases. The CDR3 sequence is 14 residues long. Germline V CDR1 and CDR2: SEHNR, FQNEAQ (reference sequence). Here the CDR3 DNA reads TGTGCCAGCAGGGGCGGAACGACCACCGGGGAGCTGTTTTTT. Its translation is CASRGGTTTGELFF.

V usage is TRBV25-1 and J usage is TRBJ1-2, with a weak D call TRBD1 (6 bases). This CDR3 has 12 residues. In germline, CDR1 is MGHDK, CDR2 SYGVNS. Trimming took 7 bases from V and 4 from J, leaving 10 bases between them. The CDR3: CASKTGAYGYTF. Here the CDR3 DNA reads TGTGCCAGCAAGACAGGTGCCTATGGCTACACCTTC.

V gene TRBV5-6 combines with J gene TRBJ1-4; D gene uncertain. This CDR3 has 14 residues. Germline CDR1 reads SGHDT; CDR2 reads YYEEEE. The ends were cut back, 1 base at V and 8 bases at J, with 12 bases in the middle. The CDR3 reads CASSLYGSGEKLFF. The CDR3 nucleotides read TGTGCCAGCAGCTTGTACGGGAGTGGCGAAAAACTGTTTTTT.

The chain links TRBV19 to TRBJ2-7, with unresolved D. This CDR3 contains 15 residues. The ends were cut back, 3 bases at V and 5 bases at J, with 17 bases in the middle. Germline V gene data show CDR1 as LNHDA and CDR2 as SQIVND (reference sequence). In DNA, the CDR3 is TGTGCCAGTAGTATCCCCCAAGCAGTCAGAAACGAGCAGTACTTC. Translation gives CASSIPQAVRNEQYF.

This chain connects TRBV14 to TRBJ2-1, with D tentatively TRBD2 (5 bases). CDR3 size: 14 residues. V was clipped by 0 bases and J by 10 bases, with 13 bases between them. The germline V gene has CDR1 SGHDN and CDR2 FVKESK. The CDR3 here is CASSQEGSRSEQFF. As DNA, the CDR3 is TGTGCCAGCAGCCAAGAGGGGAGCAGGTCCGAGCAGTTCTTC.

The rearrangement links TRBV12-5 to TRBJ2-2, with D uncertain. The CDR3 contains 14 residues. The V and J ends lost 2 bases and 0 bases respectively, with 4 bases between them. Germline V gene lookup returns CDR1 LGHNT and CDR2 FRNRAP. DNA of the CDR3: TGTGCTAGTGGTTTGTGGCCGAACACCGGGGAGCTGTTTTTT. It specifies CASGLWPNTGELFF.

The CDR3 spells CASSAEETQYF. CDR3 DNA sequence: TGTGCCAGCAGCGCCGAAGAGACCCAGTACTTC. This sequence joins TRBV9 and TRBJ2-5; D not resolved. The CDR3 has 11 amino acids. From germline, CDR1 is SGDLS and CDR2 YYNGEE. V dropped 3 bases and J dropped 3 bases, with 3 bases sitting between them.

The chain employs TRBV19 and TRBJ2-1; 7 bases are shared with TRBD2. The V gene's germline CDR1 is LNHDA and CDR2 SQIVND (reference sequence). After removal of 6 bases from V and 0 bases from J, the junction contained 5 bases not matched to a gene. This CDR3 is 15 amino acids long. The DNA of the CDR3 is TGTGCCAGTAGGGAAGCTAGCGGCTCCTACAATGAGCAGTTCTTC. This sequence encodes CASREASGSYNEQFF.

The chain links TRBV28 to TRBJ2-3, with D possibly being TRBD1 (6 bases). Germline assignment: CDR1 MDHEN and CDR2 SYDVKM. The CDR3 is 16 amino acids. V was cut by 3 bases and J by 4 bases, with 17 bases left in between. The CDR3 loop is CASSFGNRVGADTQYF. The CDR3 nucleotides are TGTGCCAGCAGTTTTGGGAACAGGGTGGGGGCAGATACGCAGTATTTT.

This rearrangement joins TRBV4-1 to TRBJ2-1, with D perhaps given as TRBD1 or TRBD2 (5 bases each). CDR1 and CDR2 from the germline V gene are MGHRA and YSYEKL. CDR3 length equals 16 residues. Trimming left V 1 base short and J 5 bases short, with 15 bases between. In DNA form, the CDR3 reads TGCGCCAGCAGCCAAGGGGGCCAGCGGCTAAACAATGAGCAGTTCTTC. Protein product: CASSQGGQRLNNEQFF.